This entry features one T cell receptor (beta chain) sequence. Its antigen is currently unknown. The data were taken from a study of vaccination effects on CD4 cells after COVID-19. Sequencing used immunoSEQ multiplex PCR; TCRdb keeps in-frame clones, though not all of them. Of 65,000 to 75,000 clones in the sample, roughly 81% were seen once. Prior to sequencing, the ViraFEST assay stimulated PBMC with viral peptide pools, which expanded the antigen-specific CD4+ T cells. Isolation of CD4+ T cells took place after about ten days of culture. Participants received two doses of either the BNT162b2 or mRNA-1273 vaccine. Neither prior SARS-CoV-2 infection nor positive nucleocapsid antibodies were present in the vaccine recipients. General study points: Convalescent patients numbered few in the study; early post-infection timepoints were missing entirely. Infection- and vaccine-induced clones contracted markedly late after vaccination.

V shed 6 bases and J shed 1 base, with 15 bases lying between them. Germline CDR1 and CDR2: SNHLY and FYNNEI. This CDR3 has 15 amino acids. The rearrangement joins TRBV2 to TRBJ2-5; possibly TRBD1 or TRBD2 for D (5 bases each). The receptor's source is a human donor who received a COVID-19 vaccine. The sequences come from CD4+ T cells from PBMCs cultured with HCoV-229E spike peptides, collected after COVID-19 vaccination. The CDR3 region is CASSRLQDTQETQYF. CDR3 in DNA: TGTGCCAGCAGCCGACTACAGGACACCCAAGAGACCCAGTACTTC.